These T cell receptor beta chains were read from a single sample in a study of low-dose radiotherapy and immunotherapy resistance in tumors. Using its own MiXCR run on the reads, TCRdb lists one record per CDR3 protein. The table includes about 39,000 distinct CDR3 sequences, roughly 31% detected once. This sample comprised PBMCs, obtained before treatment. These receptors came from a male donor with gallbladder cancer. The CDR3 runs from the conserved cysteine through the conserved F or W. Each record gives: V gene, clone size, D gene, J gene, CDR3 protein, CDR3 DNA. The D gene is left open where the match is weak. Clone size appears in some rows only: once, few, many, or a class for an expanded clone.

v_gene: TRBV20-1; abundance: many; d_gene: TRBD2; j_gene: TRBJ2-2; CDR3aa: CSARGHPGGTGELFF; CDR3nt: TGCAGTGCTAGAGGGCACCCGGGGGGTACCGGGGAGCTGTTTTTT
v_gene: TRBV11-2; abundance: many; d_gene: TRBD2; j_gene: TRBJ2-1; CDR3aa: CASSAGASGGTYNEQFF; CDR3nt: TGTGCCAGCAGCGCCGGGGCGAGCGGGGGAACCTACAATGAGCAGTTCTTC
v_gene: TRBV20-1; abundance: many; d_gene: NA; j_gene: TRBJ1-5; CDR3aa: CSAYSASNQPQHF; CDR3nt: TGCAGTGCTTATTCGGCTTCCAATCAGCCCCAGCATTTT
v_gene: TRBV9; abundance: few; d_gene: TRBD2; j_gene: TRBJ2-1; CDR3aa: CASSVTSGRVNEQFF; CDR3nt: TGTGCCAGCAGCGTGACTAGCGGGAGAGTCAATGAGCAGTTCTTC
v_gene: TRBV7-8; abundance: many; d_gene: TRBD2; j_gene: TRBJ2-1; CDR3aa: CASSPWTSGSINGEQFF; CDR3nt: TGTGCCAGCAGCCCCTGGACTAGCGGGAGTATTAATGGTGAGCAGTTCTTC
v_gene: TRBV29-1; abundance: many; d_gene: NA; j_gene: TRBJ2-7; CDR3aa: CSVGNRVSYEQYF; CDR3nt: TGCAGCGTGGGGAACAGGGTTTCCTACGAGCAGTACTTC
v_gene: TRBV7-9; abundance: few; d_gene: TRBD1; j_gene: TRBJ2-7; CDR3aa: CASSFGTGYYEQYF; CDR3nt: TGTGCCAGCAGCTTCGGGACAGGTTACTACGAGCAGTACTTC
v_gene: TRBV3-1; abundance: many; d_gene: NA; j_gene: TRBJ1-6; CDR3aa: CASSQGEARGVSLHF; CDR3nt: TGTGCCAGCAGCCAGGGGGAAGCCCGCGGGGTATCCCTCCACTTT
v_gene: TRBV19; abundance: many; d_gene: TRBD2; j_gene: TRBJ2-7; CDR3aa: CASSGDSGGSYEQYF; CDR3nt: TGTGCCAGTAGTGGGGATAGCGGGGGCTCCTACGAGCAGTACTTC
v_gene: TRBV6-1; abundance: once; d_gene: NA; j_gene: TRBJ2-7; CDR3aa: CASSETASYEQYF; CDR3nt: TGTGCCAGCAGCGAGACAGCCTCCTACGAGCAGTACTTC
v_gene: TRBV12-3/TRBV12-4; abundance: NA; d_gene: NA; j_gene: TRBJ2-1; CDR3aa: CASSLGRTYYNEQFF; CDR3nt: TGTGCCAGCAGTTTAGGTAGGACATACTACAATGAGCAGTTCTTC
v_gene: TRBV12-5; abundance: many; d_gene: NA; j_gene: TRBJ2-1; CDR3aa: CASGPPRTTYNEQFF; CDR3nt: TGTGCTAGTGGCCCACCCCGGACGACCTACAATGAGCAGTTCTTC
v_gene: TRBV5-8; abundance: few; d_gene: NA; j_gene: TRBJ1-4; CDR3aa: CASSLTATNEKLFF; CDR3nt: TGTGCCAGCAGCTTGACAGCAACTAATGAAAAACTGTTTTTT
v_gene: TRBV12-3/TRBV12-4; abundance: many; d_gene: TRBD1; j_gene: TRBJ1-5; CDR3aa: CASSAGTASNQPQHF; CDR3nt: TGTGCCAGCAGCGCTGGGACAGCTAGCAATCAGCCCCAGCATTTT
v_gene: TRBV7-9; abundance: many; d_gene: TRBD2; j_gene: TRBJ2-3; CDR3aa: CASIPGIFGAGLATDTQYF; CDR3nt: TGTGCCAGCATCCCCGGAATTTTTGGGGCGGGACTAGCTACAGATACGCAGTATTTT
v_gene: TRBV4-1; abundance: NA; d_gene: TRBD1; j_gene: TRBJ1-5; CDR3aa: CASSQVGQGDQPQHF; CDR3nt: TGCGCCAGCAGCCAAGTTGGACAGGGAGATCAGCCCCAGCATTTT
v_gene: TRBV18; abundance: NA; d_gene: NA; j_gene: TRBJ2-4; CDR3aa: CASSPNTGARAKNIQYF; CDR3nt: TGTGCCAGCTCACCAAATACGGGAGCTCGAGCCAAAAACATTCAGTACTTC
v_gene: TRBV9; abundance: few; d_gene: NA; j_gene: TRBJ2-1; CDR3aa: CASSVEFDEQFF; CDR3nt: TGTGCCAGCAGCGTAGAATTCGATGAGCAGTTCTTC
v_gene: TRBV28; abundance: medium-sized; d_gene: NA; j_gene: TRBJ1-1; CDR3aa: CASSLSLGLTLEAFF; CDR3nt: TGTGCCAGCAGTTTATCATTGGGACTGACTCTTGAAGCTTTCTTT
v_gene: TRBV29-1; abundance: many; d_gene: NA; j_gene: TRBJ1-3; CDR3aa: CSGGLRSGNTIYF; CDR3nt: TGCAGCGGGGGGCTCCGCTCTGGAAACACCATATATTTT
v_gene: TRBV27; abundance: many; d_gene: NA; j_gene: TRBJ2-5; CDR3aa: CASSAKETQYF; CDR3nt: TGTGCCAGCAGTGCGAAAGAGACCCAGTACTTC
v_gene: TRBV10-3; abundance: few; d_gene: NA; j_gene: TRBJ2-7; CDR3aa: CAISPPSSYEQYF; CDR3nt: TGTGCCATCAGTCCACCGAGCTCCTACGAGCAGTACTTC
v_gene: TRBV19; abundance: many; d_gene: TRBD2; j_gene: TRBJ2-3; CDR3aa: CASSINLAGGHTQYF; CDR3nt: TGTGCCAGTAGTATAAACCTAGCGGGGGGACATACGCAGTATTTT
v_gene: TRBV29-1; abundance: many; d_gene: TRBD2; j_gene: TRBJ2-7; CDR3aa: CSVVSGGDYEQYF; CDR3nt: TGCAGCGTTGTCAGCGGGGGGGACTACGAGCAGTACTTC
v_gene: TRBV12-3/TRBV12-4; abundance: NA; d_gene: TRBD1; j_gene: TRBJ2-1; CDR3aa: CASRPRGQFNEQFF; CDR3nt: TGTGCCAGCAGGCCCCGGGGACAGTTCAATGAGCAGTTCTTC
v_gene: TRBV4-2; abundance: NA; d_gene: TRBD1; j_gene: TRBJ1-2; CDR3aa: CASSPGKGAYGYTF; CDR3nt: TGTGCCAGCAGCCCAGGGAAGGGGGCTTATGGCTACACCTTC
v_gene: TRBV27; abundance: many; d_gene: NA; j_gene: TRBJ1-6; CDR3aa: CASSLVNRNSPLHF; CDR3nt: TGTGCCAGCAGTCTCGTAAACCGTAATTCACCCCTCCACTTT
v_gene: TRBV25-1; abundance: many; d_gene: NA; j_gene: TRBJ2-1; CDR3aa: CASSGRTQFF; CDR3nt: TGTGCCAGCAGTGGGAGAACCCAGTTCTTC
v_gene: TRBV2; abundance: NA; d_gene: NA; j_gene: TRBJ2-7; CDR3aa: CASRGILSYEQYF; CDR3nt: TGTGCCAGCAGGGGCATCCTCTCCTACGAGCAGTACTTC
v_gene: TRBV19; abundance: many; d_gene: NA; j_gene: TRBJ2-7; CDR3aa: CASSTVYSAYEQYF; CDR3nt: TGTGCCAGTAGTACGGTTTACAGTGCCTACGAGCAGTACTTC
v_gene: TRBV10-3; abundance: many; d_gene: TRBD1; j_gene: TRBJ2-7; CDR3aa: CAISDRTGGGYEQYF; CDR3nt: TGTGCCATCAGTGACAGGACAGGGGGCGGGTACGAGCAGTACTTC
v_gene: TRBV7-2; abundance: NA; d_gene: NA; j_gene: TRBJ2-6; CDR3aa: CASSFQGYSGANVLTF; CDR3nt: TGTGCCAGCAGCTTTCAGGGTTACTCTGGGGCCAACGTCCTGACTTTC
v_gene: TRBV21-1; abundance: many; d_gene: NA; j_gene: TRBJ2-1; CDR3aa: CASSKRGRDPYNEQFF; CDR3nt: TGTGCCAGCAGCAAAAGGGGAAGAGACCCCTACAATGAGCAGTTCTTC
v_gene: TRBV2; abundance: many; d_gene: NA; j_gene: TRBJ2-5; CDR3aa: CASSGRTQETQYF; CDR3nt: TGTGCCAGCAGTGGCCGAACCCAAGAGACCCAGTACTTC
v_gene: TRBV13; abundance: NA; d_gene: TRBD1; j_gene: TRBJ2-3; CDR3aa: CASSEGANTDTQYF; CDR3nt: TGTGCCAGCAGTGAGGGGGCCAACACAGATACGCAGTATTTT
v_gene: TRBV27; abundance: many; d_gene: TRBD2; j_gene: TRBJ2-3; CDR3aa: CASSQGLADSDTQYF; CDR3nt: TGTGCCAGCAGTCAAGGACTAGCGGATTCAGATACGCAGTATTTT
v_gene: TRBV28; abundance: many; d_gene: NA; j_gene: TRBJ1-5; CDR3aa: CASSLHGGSNQPQHF; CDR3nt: TGTGCCAGCAGTTTACACGGGGGAAGCAATCAGCCCCAGCATTTT
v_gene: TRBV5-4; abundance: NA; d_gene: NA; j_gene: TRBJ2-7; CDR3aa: CASSLMGGASLYEQYF; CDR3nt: TGTGCCAGCAGCTTGATGGGGGGGGCGTCTCTCTACGAGCAGTACTTC
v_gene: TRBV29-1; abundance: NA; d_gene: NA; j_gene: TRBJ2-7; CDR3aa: CSVEVGSSPYEQYF; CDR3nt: TGCAGCGTTGAAGTCGGAAGTTCCCCCTACGAGCAGTACTTC
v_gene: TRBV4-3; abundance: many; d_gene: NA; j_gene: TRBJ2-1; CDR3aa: CASSIGGRVSEQFF; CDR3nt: TGCGCCAGCAGTATCGGGGGCCGGGTTAGCGAGCAGTTCTTC
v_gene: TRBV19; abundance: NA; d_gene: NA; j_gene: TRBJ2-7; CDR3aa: CASSIGPFEGEQYF; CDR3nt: TGTGCCAGTAGTATAGGACCCTTCGAGGGGGAGCAGTACTTC
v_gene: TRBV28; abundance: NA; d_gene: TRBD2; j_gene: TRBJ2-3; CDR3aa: CASSPYSGGLTSTDTQYF; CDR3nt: TGTGCCAGCAGTCCCTATTCGGGGGGGCTCACTAGCACAGATACGCAGTATTTT
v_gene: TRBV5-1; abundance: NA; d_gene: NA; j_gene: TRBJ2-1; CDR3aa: CASSLAGGLYNEQFF; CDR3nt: TGCGCCAGCAGCTTGGCCGGGGGCCTCTACAATGAGCAGTTCTTC
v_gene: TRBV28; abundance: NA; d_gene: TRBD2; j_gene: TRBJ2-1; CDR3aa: CASSSRTRMDEQFF; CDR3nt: TGTGCCAGCAGTTCCCGGACTAGGATGGATGAGCAGTTCTTC
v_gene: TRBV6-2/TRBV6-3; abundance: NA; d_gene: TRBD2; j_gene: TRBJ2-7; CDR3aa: CASSILAGGSYEQYF; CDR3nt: TGTGCCAGCAGTATACTAGCGGGGGGATCCTACGAGCAGTACTTC
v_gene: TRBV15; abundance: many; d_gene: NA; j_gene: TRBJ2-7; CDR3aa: CATSRDRGYEQYF; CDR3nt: TGTGCCACCAGCAGAGATCGTGGATACGAGCAGTACTTC
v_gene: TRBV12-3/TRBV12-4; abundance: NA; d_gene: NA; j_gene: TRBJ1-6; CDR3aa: CASRQPLKRGRYNSPLHF; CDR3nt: TGTGCCAGCAGACAACCCCTCAAGAGGGGCCGCTATAATTCACCCCTCCACTTT
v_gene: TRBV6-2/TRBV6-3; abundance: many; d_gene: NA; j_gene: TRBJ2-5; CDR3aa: CASSEGSGAFETQYF; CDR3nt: TGTGCCAGCAGTGAAGGGTCGGGGGCATTCGAGACCCAGTACTTC
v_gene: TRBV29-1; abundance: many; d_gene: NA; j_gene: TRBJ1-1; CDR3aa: CSVVQNTEAFF; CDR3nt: TGCAGCGTTGTTCAGAACACTGAAGCTTTCTTT
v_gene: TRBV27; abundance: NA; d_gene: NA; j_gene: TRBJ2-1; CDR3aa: CASSLSNGASDEQFF; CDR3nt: TGTGCCAGCAGTTTATCGAATGGGGCCTCAGATGAGCAGTTCTTC
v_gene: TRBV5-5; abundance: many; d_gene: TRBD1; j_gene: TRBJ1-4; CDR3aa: CASSEGQDGTNEKLFF; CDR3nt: TGTGCCAGCAGCGAAGGACAGGATGGAACTAATGAAAAACTGTTTTTT